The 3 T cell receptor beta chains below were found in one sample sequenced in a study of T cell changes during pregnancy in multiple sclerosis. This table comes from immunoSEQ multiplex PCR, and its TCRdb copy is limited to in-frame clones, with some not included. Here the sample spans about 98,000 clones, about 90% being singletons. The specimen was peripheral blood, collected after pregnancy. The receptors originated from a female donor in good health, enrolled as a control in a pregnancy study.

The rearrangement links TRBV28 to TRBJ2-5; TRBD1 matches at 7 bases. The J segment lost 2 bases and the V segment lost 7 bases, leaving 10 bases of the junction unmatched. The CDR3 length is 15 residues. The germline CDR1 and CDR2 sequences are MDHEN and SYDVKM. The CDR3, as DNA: TGTGCCAGCATGACTTTCCGGGACAGTCAAGAGACCCAGTACTTC. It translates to CASMTFRDSQETQYF.

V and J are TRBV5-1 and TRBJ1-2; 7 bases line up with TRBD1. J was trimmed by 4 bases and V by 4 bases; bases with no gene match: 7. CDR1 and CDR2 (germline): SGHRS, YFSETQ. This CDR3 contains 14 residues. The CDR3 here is CASSTRDSVYGYTF. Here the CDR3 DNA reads TGCGCCAGCAGCACGAGGGACAGTGTCTATGGCTACACCTTC.

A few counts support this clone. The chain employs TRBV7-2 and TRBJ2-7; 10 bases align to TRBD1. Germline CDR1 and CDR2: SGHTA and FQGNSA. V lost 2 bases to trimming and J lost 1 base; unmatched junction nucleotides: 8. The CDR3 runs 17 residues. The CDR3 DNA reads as TGTGCCAGCAGCTTACAAGCCGGGACAGGGGCGTCCTACGAGCAGTACTTC. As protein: CASSLQAGTGASYEQYF. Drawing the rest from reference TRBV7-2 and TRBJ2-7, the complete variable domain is GAGVSQSPSNKVTEKGKDVELRCDPISGHTALYWYRQSLGQGLEFLIYFQGNSAPDKSGLPSDRFSAERTGGSVSTLTIQRTQQEDSAVYLCASSLQAGTGASYEQYFGPGTRLTVT.